The subject of this entry is one T cell receptor (beta chain). Its target is unknown. Trimming took 3 bases from V and 10 from J; bases not matched to a gene: 1. The CDR3 totals 13 residues. CDR1 and CDR2 from the germline V gene are SGDLS and YYNGEE. TCRdb keeps only in-frame clones here, not all; method: immunoSEQ multiplex PCR. The table lists fewer than 3,500 clones, 80% of them singletons. The source of the sample is a study of PD-1 blockade in classical Hodgkin lymphoma. Regarding the study as a whole: Reasons behind the repertoire differences stay unclear, perhaps disease activity or earlier therapy. Relapsed/refractory patients reportedly had lower baseline diversity than newly diagnosed patients.

Time point meaning: newly diagnosed, previously untreated cHL patient sample. PBMCs were thawed, and CD8+ T cells were then isolated from them by magnetic negative selection. Investigators turned to newly diagnosed, untreated classical Hodgkin lymphoma PBMCs for comparison. The TCR was taken from a human donor with classical Hodgkin lymphoma. The sequenced sample was CD8+ T cells from blood. The chain carries TRBV9 and TRBJ2-1, with 13 positions matching TRBD2. CDR3 bases: TGTGCCAGCAGCGAGGGACTAGCGGGAGAGCAGTTCTTC. This gives the protein CASSEGLAGEQFF.